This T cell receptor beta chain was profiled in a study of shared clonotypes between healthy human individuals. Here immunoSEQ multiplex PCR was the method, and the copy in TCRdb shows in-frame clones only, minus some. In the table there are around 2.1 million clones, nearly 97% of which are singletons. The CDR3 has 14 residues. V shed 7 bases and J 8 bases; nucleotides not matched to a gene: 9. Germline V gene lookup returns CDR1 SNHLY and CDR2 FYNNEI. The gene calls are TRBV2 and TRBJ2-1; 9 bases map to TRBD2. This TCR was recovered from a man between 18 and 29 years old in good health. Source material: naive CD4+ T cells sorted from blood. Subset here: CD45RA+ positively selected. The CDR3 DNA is TGTGCCAGCATCAAGACTAGCGGTAGGGATGAGCAGTTCTTC. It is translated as CASIKTSGRDEQFF. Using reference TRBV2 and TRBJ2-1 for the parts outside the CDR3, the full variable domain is EPEVTQTPSHQVTQMGQEVILRCVPISNHLYFYWYRQILGQKVEFLVSFYNNEISEKSEIFDDQFSVERPDGSNFTLKIRSTKLEDSAMYFCASIKTSGRDEQFFGPGTRLTVL.